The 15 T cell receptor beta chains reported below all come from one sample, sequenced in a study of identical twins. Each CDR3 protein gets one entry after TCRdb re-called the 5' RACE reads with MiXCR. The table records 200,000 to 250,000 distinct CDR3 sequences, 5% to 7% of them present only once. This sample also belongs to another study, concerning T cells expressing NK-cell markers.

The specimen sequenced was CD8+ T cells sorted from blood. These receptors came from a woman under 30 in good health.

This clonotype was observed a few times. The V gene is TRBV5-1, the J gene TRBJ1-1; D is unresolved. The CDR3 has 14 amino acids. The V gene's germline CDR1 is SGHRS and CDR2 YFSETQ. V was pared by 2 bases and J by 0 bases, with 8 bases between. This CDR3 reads CASSFRFLNTEAFF. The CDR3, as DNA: TGCGCCAGCAGCTTTAGGTTTTTGAACACTGAAGCTTTCTTT.

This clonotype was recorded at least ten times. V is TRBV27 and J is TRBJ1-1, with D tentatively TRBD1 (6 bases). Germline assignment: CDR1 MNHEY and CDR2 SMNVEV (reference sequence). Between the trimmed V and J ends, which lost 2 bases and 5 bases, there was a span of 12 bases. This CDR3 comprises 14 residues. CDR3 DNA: TGTGCCAGCAGTTTAATGGGAAGGGGGACTGAAGCTTTCTTT. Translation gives CASSLMGRGTEAFF.

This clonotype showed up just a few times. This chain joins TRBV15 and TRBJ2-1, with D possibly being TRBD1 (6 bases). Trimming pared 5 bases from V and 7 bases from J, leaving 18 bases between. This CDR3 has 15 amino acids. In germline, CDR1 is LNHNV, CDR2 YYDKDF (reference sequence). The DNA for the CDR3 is TGTGCCACCAGCCGAATCAGGGGCCCCTGGAATGAGCAGTTCTTC. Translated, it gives CATSRIRGPWNEQFF.

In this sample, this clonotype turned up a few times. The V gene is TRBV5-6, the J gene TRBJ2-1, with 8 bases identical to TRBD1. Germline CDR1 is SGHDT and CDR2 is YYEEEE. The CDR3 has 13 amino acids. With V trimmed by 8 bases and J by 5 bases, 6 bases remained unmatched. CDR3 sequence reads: CASGTGTHNEQFF. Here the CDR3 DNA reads TGTGCCAGTGGGACAGGAACGCACAATGAGCAGTTCTTC.

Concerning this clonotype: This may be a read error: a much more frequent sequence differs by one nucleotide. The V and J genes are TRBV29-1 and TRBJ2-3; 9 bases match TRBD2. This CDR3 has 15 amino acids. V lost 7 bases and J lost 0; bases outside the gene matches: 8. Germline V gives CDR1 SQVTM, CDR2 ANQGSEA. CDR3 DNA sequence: TGCAGCGGGGAGGACGGACTAGCGAGCACAGATACGCAGTATTTT. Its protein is CSGEDGLASTDTQYF.

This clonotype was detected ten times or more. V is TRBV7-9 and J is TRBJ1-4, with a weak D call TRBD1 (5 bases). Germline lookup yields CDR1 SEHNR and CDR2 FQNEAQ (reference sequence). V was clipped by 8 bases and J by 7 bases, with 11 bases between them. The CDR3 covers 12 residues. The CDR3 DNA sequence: TGTGCCAGCCGCAGGGAAGGTGAAAAACTGTTTTTT. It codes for CASRREGEKLFF.

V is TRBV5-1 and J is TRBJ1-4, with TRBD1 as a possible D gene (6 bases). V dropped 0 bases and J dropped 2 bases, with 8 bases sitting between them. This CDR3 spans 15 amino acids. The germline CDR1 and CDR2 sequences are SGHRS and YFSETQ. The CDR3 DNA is TGCGCCAGCAGCTTGGAGGGGGGGACTAATGAAAAACTGTTTTTT. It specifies CASSLEGGTNEKLFF.

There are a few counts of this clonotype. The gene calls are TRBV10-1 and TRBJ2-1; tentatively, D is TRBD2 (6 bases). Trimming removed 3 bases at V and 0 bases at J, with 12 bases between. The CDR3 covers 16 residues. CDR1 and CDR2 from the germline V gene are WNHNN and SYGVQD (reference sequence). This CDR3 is CASSERSSDSYNEQFF. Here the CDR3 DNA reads TGCGCCAGCAGTGAAAGGTCTAGCGACTCCTACAATGAGCAGTTCTTC.

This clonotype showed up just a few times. CDR3 sequence reads: CASSLVASGPSDEQFF. The CDR3 DNA follows: TGTGCCAGCAGCTTAGTGGCTAGCGGACCATCGGATGAGCAGTTCTTC. This chain connects TRBV7-2 to TRBJ2-1, with TRBD2 identical over 7 bases. The CDR3 length is 16 residues. Per the germline V gene, CDR1 is SGHTA and CDR2 is FQGNSA. V dropped 1 base and J dropped 8; count of bases not matched to a gene: 11.

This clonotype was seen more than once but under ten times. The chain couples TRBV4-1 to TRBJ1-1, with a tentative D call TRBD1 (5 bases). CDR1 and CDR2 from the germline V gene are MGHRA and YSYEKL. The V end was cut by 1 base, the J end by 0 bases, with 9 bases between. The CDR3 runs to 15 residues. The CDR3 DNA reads TGCGCCAGCAGCCAAGTTACAGGTGTGAACACTGAAGCTTTCTTT. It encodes CASSQVTGVNTEAFF.

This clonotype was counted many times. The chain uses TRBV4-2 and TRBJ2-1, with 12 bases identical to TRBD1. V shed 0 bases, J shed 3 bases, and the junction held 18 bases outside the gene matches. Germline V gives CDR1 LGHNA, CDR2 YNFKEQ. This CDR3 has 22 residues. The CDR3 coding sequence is TGTGCCAGCAGCCAAGAAGATGGGGGGACAGGGGGCGCCGGTTGGGGCTACAATGAGCAGTTCTTC. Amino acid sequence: CASSQEDGGTGGAGWGYNEQFF.

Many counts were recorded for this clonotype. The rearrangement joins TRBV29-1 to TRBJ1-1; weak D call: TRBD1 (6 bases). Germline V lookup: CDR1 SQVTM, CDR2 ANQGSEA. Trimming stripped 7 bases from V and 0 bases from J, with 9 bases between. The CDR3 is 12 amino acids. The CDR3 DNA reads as TGCAGCGGACAGGCTTTGAACACTGAAGCTTTCTTT. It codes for CSGQALNTEAFF.

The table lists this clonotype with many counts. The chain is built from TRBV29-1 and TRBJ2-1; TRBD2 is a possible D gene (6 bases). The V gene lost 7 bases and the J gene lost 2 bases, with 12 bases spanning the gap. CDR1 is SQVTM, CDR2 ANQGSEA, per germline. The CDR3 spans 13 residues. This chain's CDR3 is CSGGEYAYNEQFF. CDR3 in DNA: TGCAGCGGCGGGGAATACGCCTACAATGAGCAGTTCTTC.

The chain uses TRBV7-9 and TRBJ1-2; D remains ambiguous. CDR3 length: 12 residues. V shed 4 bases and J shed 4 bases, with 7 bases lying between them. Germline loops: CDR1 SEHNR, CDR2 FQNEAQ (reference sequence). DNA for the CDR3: TGTGCCAGCAGCTCTAGCGTCTATGGCTACACCTTC. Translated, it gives CASSSSVYGYTF.

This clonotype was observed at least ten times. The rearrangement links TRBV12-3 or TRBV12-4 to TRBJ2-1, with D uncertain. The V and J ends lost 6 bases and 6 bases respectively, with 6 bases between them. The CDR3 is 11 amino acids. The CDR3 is CASRWGNEQFF. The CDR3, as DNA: TGTGCCAGCAGATGGGGCAATGAGCAGTTCTTC.